This T cell receptor (beta chain) was sequenced during a study of beta chain features in type 1 diabetes. Background on the study: Sorted cells, around 100 million in number, were examined across all samples. Study findings and constraints: Here, the possible influence of HLA type (on TCRB rearrangement) remained unresolved. Among patients with Type 1 diabetes, TCRB CDR3s were moderately but significantly shorter in every one of the four CD4+ subsets.

The authors sorted CD4+ naive, central memory, regulatory and stem cell-like memory cells via CD45RO/CCR7/CD25/CD127/CD95/CD27. Of note for this clone: Its target is unknown.

Deletions cut 2 bases from V and 7 bases from J, with 9 bases between. In germline, CDR1 is SGHRS, CDR2 YFSETQ. This CDR3 is built from 12 residues. The investigators reverse transcribed all of the isolated RNA, so they sequenced expressed TCRB transcripts. Clones were read by immunoSEQ multiplex PCR, and TCRdb kept only the in-frame ones, dropping some. Seen here are hundreds of thousands of clones, around 15% observed once, and the top ten hold 0.03% to 0.045%. The sequencing input was naive CD4+ T cells from blood. The origin of this receptor is a man between 18 and 29 years old with type 1 diabetes. The chain has TRBV5-1 and TRBJ1-2, with D possibly being TRBD1 (6 bases). Here the CDR3 reads CASSFSQGGYTF. The CDR3 DNA reads as TGCGCCAGCAGCTTTTCACAGGGTGGCTACACCTTC.